These 14 T cell receptor beta chains share one sample of origin, sequenced in a study of blood T cell repertoires in COVID-19. TCRdb keeps only in-frame clones here, not all; method: immunoSEQ multiplex PCR. This sample yields around 400,000 clones, of which approximately 89% are seen a single time; 0.86% belongs to the top ten. Sequenced input: PBMCs or T cells enriched from blood (not recorded which). The receptors originated from a woman aged 35 to 49 who had been exposed to COVID-19.

V and J are TRBV12-2 and TRBJ2-2; the table's D call of TRBD2 was not tested on the DNA. TRBV12-2 has pseudogene status. The CDR3 totals 18 residues. The CDR3 sequence: CASRPGVAGGPGGGELFF. The CDR3 nucleotides are TGTGCAAGTCGCCCGGGAGTAGCGGGGGGGCCTGGCGGCGGGGAGCTGTTTTTT.

V is TRBV7-3 and J is TRBJ2-3, with a possible D match to TRBD2 (5 bases). V shed 1 base and J shed 0 bases, with 5 bases lying between them. Germline CDR1 reads SGHTA; CDR2 reads FQGTGA. CDR3 length: 14 amino acids. CDR3 residues: CASSLSGSTDTQYF. Written as DNA, the CDR3 is TGTGCCAGCAGCTTAAGCGGGAGCACAGATACGCAGTATTTT.

This clone was counted between two and nine times. CDR3 sequence: CASSVDDRGSMGYTF. DNA for the CDR3: TGTGCCAGCAGCGTAGACGACAGGGGTTCAATGGGCTACACCTTC. The rearrangement links TRBV9 to TRBJ1-2; 8 positions agree with TRBD1. From germline, CDR1 is SGDLS and CDR2 YYNGEE. V lost 0 bases, J lost 8 bases, and 9 bases stayed unmatched. The CDR3 has 15 amino acids.

The chain is built from TRBV4-1 and TRBJ2-3, with D unresolved. Trimming shortened V by 1 base and J by 0 bases, and 8 bases separated the two germline ends. This CDR3 is built from 15 residues. Germline-derived CDR1 and CDR2 are MGHRA and YSYEKL. The CDR3: CASSQAVSSTDTQYF. Written as DNA, the CDR3 is TGCGCCAGCAGCCAAGCTGTTTCTAGCACAGATACGCAGTATTTT.

The chain combines TRBV12-5 with TRBJ1-3; possibly TRBD1 for D (5 bases). The germline V gene has CDR1 LGHNT and CDR2 FRNRAP. The CDR3 has 17 residues. Trimming took off 7 bases at V and 0 bases at J, with 19 bases between the two ends. CDR3 residues: CASAVYPGSYSGNTIYF. The CDR3 region has the DNA TGTGCTAGTGCCGTATACCCAGGGTCCTACTCTGGAAACACCATATATTTT.

The CDR3 sequence: CASSMDSSPFGELFF. In nucleotides, the CDR3 is TGTGCCAGCAGTATGGACAGTTCTCCTTTCGGGGAGCTGTTTTTT. This chain links TRBV6-4 with TRBJ2-2; tentative D call: TRBD1 (6 bases). Germline-derived CDR1 and CDR2 are MRHNA and SNTAGT. V was cut by 5 bases and J by 7 bases, with 17 bases left in between. CDR3 length: 15 residues.

The chain carries TRBV24-1 and TRBJ2-7; TRBD1 might be the D (7 bases). Germline CDR1 is KGHDR and CDR2 is SFDVKD. This CDR3 spans 15 amino acids. Trimming shortened V by 0 bases and J by 5 bases, and 13 bases separated the two germline ends. Here the CDR3 DNA reads TGTGCCACCAGTGATTTGCAGGGGGGCAAGCACGAGCAGTACTTC. Protein sequence: CATSDLQGGKHEQYF.

J is TRBJ2-2 and V is TRBV11-2, with 7 bases identical to TRBD2. The CDR3 consists of 17 residues. Germline V CDR1 and CDR2: SGHAT, FQNNGV. J was trimmed by 5 bases and V by 0 bases; bases with no gene match: 9. The CDR3: CASSLDRPGEGTGELFF. The CDR3 DNA reads TGTGCCAGCAGCTTAGATCGTCCGGGGGAGGGAACCGGGGAGCTGTTTTTT.

The V gene is TRBV7-2, the J gene TRBJ2-7, with D unresolved. The CDR3 is 14 amino acids. V was pared by 1 base and J by 4 bases, with 11 bases between. The germline V gene encodes CDR1 SGHTA and CDR2 FQGNSA. CDR3 residues: CASSLVGGQYEQYF. DNA for the CDR3: TGTGCCAGCAGCTTAGTCGGCGGTCAGTACGAGCAGTACTTC.

This clone was recorded once. V gene TRBV7-9 combines with J gene TRBJ2-4; the match to TRBD1 covers 7 bases. CDR3 length: 18 amino acids. V lost 4 bases to trimming and J lost 0 bases; unmatched junction nucleotides: 12. CDR1 SEHNR and CDR2 FQNEAQ come from the germline V gene (reference sequence). The CDR3 loop reads CASSSWASGGLAKNIQYF. The CDR3 DNA reads as TGTGCCAGCAGCTCGTGGGCCTCAGGGGGTTTAGCCAAAAACATTCAGTACTTC. Full variable domain (outside the CDR3, taken from reference TRBV7-9 and TRBJ2-4): DTGVSQNPRHKITKRGQNVTFRCDPISEHNRLYWYRQTLGQGPEFLTYFQNEAQLEKSRLLSDRFSAERPKGSFSTLEIQRTEQGDSAMYLCASSSWASGGLAKNIQYFGAGTRLSVL.

The chain recombines TRBV5-1 with TRBJ1-3; maybe TRBD1 (6 bases). This CDR3 contains 16 residues. Trimming stripped 4 bases from V and 0 bases from J, with 14 bases between. Germline values: CDR1 SGHRS, CDR2 YFSETQ. The CDR3 coding sequence is TGCGCCAGCAGCCCCACATCGGGACACTCTGGAAACACCATATATTTT. This sequence encodes CASSPTSGHSGNTIYF.

For the CDR3, the DNA is TGTGCCAGCTCACCACCCGGACTAGCTTCTGAAGAGCAGTACTTC. It translates to CASSPPGLASEEQYF. This sequence joins TRBV18 and TRBJ2-7; 8 nucleotides line up with TRBD2. The CDR3 has 15 amino acids. Trimming at V came to 0 bases and at J to 7 bases, leaving 8 bases not matched to a gene. Germline values: CDR1 KGHSH, CDR2 LQKENI.

V usage is TRBV27 and J usage is TRBJ1-4; TRBD1 aligns across 8 bases. The length of the CDR3 is 15 residues. The germline V gene encodes CDR1 MNHEY and CDR2 SMNVEV (reference sequence). J gave up 7 bases and V 5 bases, and 9 bases lay outside the gene matches. The CDR3 is CASSPQTGAPEKLFF. As DNA, the CDR3 is TGTGCCAGCAGTCCACAGACAGGGGCCCCTGAAAAACTGTTTTTT.

The CDR3, as DNA: TGTGCCAGTAGTATTTGGATTCGGGCGAGCGGGACCTACAATGAGCAGTTCTTC. Encoded protein: CASSIWIRASGTYNEQFF. This sequence joins TRBV19 and TRBJ2-1, with 7 bases identical to TRBD2. J gave up 2 bases and V 3 bases, and 13 bases lay outside the gene matches. The CDR3 totals 18 residues. Germline V gene lookup returns CDR1 LNHDA and CDR2 SQIVND (reference sequence).